This TCR beta chain derives from a study of tumor and adjacent non-tumor tissue in lung cancer. The CDR3 is 15 amino acids. Germline-derived CDR1 and CDR2 are SGHRS and YFSETQ. No cell sorting was done before RNA was extracted from the tissue. In the case of this clonotype: Mismatch with germline at one junction end may stem from a read error.

Three rounds of nested PCR, following a modified ARM-PCR protocol, produced the TCRbeta library. One entry per CDR3 protein results from TCRdb running MiXCR on the multiplex PCR reads. The data show 120,000 or so distinct CDR3 sequences, about 87% seen once. The TCR was taken from a man between 65 and 85 years old with non-small cell lung cancer. The sequenced material came from lung tumor tissue. V gene TRBV5-1 combines with J gene TRBJ2-1; either TRBD1 or TRBD2 may supply D (5 bases each). In nucleotides, the CDR3 is TGCGCCAGCAGCTTGGTCCCGGGACCAGTTAATGAACAGTTGTTC. Translated, it gives CASSLVPGPVNEQLF.